These 23 T cell receptor beta chains share one sample of origin, sequenced in a study of CD8 T cells in ankylosing spondylitis. TCRdb re-called the 5' RACE reads through MiXCR, storing one row per CDR3 protein. The table lists about 250,000 distinct CDR3 sequences, 8% to 11% of them singletons. Sequencing was done on a sample of blood, either unsorted or a sorted T cell fraction (not recorded which). The receptor source for this set is a male donor with ankylosing spondylitis or in good health (not recorded which).

The rearrangement uses TRBV5-6 and TRBJ2-7; weak D call: TRBD2 (5 bases). Germline assignment: CDR1 SGHDT and CDR2 YYEEEE. The CDR3 has 13 residues. V shed 6 bases and J shed 3 bases, with 13 bases lying between them. The chain's CDR3 is CASTPGVYYEQYF. The DNA for the CDR3 is TGTGCCAGCACCCCCGGGGTGTACTACGAGCAGTACTTC. Based on the CDR3 plus reference TRBV5-6 and TRBJ2-7, the full variable domain is DAGVTQSPTHLIKTRGQQVTLRCSPKSGHDTVSWYQQALGQGPQFIFQYYEEEERQRGNFPDRFSGHQFPNYSSELNVNALLLGDSALYLCASTPGVYYEQYFGPGTRLTVT.

V gene TRBV7-9 combines with J gene TRBJ2-3; 7 bases line up with TRBD1. Germline V gene sequence: CDR1 SEHNR, CDR2 FQNEAQ (reference sequence). The CDR3 sequence is 15 residues long. V shed 5 bases, J shed 5 bases, and the junction held 10 bases outside the gene matches. CDR3 amino acids: CASSQPTGKGDTQYF. DNA of the CDR3: TGTGCCAGCAGCCAACCGACAGGGAAAGGAGATACGCAGTATTTT. The complete variable domain, with remaining parts taken from reference TRBV7-9 and TRBJ2-3, reads DTGVSQNPRHKITKRGQNVTFRCDPISEHNRLYWYRQTLGQGPEFLTYFQNEAQLEKSRLLSDRFSAERPKGSFSTLEIQRTEQGDSAMYLCASSQPTGKGDTQYFGPGTRLTVL.

The genes are TRBV25-1 and TRBJ2-5, with D possibly matching TRBD2 (6 bases). Germline loops: CDR1 MGHDK, CDR2 SYGVNS. The CDR3 sequence is 14 residues long. Between the trimmed V and J ends, which lost 7 bases and 4 bases, there was a span of 16 bases. CDR3 DNA sequence: TGTGCCAGCATCGACCCTTACGGGGGAGAGACCCAGTACTTC. It translates to CASIDPYGGETQYF.

This clonotype was seen many times. The CDR3 DNA is TGCAGTGCTAGGAGGAGGGGAAATCAGCCCCAGCATTTT. Protein product: CSARRRGNQPQHF. The chain links TRBV20-1 to TRBJ1-5, with D possibly being TRBD1 (5 bases). CDR3 length: 13 residues. Between the trimmed V and J ends, which lost 3 bases and 4 bases, there was a span of 10 bases. CDR1 and CDR2 from the germline V gene are DFQATT and SNEGSKA (reference sequence).

The chain has TRBV20-1 and TRBJ2-1; possible D gene TRBD1, 5 bases. V was trimmed by 7 bases and J by 8 bases, leaving 12 bases between them. The CDR3 has 11 amino acids. Germline loops: CDR1 DFQATT, CDR2 SNEGSKA (reference sequence). This chain's CDR3 is CSVLWGDEQFF. As DNA, the CDR3 is TGCAGTGTCCTTTGGGGCGATGAGCAGTTCTTC.

This clonotype was seen ten or more times. Here the CDR3 reads CASGGGVYGYTF. The CDR3 bases are TGTGCCAGCGGCGGGGGTGTCTATGGCTACACCTTC. The V gene is TRBV7-9, the J gene TRBJ1-2; D might be TRBD1 (5 bases). The CDR3 loop spans 12 amino acids. The V gene lost 8 bases and the J gene lost 4 bases, with 11 bases spanning the gap. CDR1 SEHNR and CDR2 FQNEAQ come from the germline V gene (reference sequence).

This clonotype has at least ten counts. The chain has TRBV29-1 and TRBJ2-2, with a possible D match to TRBD1 (6 bases). The CDR3 has 15 residues. CDR1 and CDR2 from the germline V gene are SQVTM and ANQGSEA. With 0 bases removed from V and 7 bases from J, the gap between germline ends came to 15 bases. CDR3 in DNA: TGCAGCGTTGAAGAGCCCCAGGGGAGAATCGGGGAGCTGTTTTTT. This encodes CSVEEPQGRIGELFF.

This clonotype came up many times. The V gene is TRBV2, the J gene TRBJ1-1; 7 positions match TRBD1. CDR1 is SNHLY and CDR2 is FYNNEI in the germline V gene. The CDR3 totals 13 residues. The junction had 6 bases not matched to a gene; V was cut back by 6 bases and J by 5 bases. For the CDR3, the DNA is TGTGCCAGCAGAGCCGGGACAGCTACTGAAGCTTTCTTT. This translates into CASRAGTATEAFF.

The chain combines TRBV6-4 with TRBJ2-1; 10 bases map to TRBD2. The trim removed 6 bases at V and 5 bases at J, leaving 13 bases unmatched. The CDR3 is 17 amino acids. Germline V gene sequence: CDR1 MRHNA, CDR2 SNTAGT. This chain's CDR3 is CASSPSSGRAPNNEQFF. The CDR3 DNA follows: TGTGCCAGCAGCCCGTCGAGCGGGAGGGCTCCCAACAATGAGCAGTTCTTC.

Concerning this clonotype: A read error may explain this, as a much larger clone is one base away. The gene calls are TRBV5-6 and TRBJ1-6; weak D call: TRBD1 (6 bases). The germline CDR1 and CDR2 sequences are SGHDT and YYEEEE. This CDR3 region has 14 residues. As DNA, the CDR3 is TGTGCCAGCAGGGGGGCGGGTGAAGGATCACACCTCCACTTT. Translation gives CASRGAGEGSHLHF.

This clonotype was counted many times. As DNA, the CDR3 is TGTGCCAGCAGCGCCGGGACAGGGGAAAAAGCTTTCTTT. Protein: CASSAGTGEKAFF. This chain connects TRBV7-9 to TRBJ1-1; 10 bases are a match to TRBD1. Germline V gives CDR1 SEHNR, CDR2 FQNEAQ (reference sequence). This CDR3 is built from 13 residues. With 5 bases clipped from V and 9 bases from J, the junction kept 6 bases outside the gene matches.

This clonotype came up many times. The rearrangement links TRBV5-5 to TRBJ1-1; D is uncertain. Trimming pared 2 bases from V and 8 bases from J, leaving 10 bases between. The CDR3 has 12 residues. Germline V gene lookup returns CDR1 SGHKS and CDR2 YYEKEE (reference sequence). The CDR3 nucleotides read TGTGCCAGCAGCTTCTACGGCGGGGAAGCTTTCTTT. Amino acid sequence: CASSFYGGEAFF.

This clonotype was seen ten or more times. The chain joins TRBV7-9 to TRBJ2-1, with TRBD1 as a possible D gene (6 bases). The V and J ends lost 5 bases and 0 bases respectively, with 14 bases between them. Germline values: CDR1 SEHNR, CDR2 FQNEAQ (reference sequence). The length of the CDR3 is 16 residues. In DNA form, the CDR3 reads TGTGCCAGCAGCCCGGGGCAGGGGAGCTCCTACAATGAGCAGTTCTTC. The encoded protein is CASSPGQGSSYNEQFF.

This chain uses TRBV3-1 with TRBJ1-2; no firm D call. Germline CDR1 reads LGHDT; CDR2 reads YNNKEL (reference sequence). The CDR3 loop spans 13 amino acids. Trimming took 6 bases from V and 0 from J, leaving 8 bases between them. For the CDR3, the DNA is TGTGCCAGCAGGGGCTCTACTAACTATGGCTACACCTTC. It encodes CASRGSTNYGYTF.

The rearrangement links TRBV7-9 to TRBJ2-5, with D possibly TRBD2 on 5 matching bases. The CDR3 runs to 14 residues. The V gene lost 3 bases and the J gene lost 3 bases, with 11 bases spanning the gap. CDR1 is SEHNR, CDR2 FQNEAQ, per germline (reference sequence). CDR3: CASSFSADKETQYF. The DNA of the CDR3 is TGTGCCAGCAGCTTTAGCGCAGATAAAGAGACCCAGTACTTC.

This clonotype was counted ten times or more. The chain joins TRBV6-1 to TRBJ2-2; D is unresolved. The CDR3 runs to 14 residues. Germline values: CDR1 MNHNS, CDR2 SASEGT. With 5 bases removed from V and 7 bases from J, the gap between germline ends came to 14 bases. DNA for the CDR3: TGTGCCAGCAGTATCACTGCGGTGGGCGGGGAGCTGTTTTTT. Amino acids: CASSITAVGGELFF.

About this clonotype itself: Possible read error: a much larger clone is one base away. V gene TRBV21-1 combines with J gene TRBJ2-7. TRBV21-1 is a known pseudogene. CDR3 length equals 15 residues. CDR3 sequence: CASQQKGRNILGQNF. In DNA form, the CDR3 reads TGTGCCTCCCAGCAGAAGGGTCGGAACATTCTAGGGCAGAACTTC.

This clonotype has at least ten counts. This sequence joins TRBV6-5 and TRBJ2-7; possible D gene TRBD2, 5 bases. The CDR3 has 14 amino acids. Per the germline V gene, CDR1 is MNHEY and CDR2 is SVGAGI. V was shortened by 2 bases and J by 3 bases, with 11 bases between the two germline ends. The CDR3 sequence: CASSYRGASYEQYF. CDR3 DNA: TGTGCCAGCAGTTACCGGGGAGCCAGCTACGAGCAGTACTTC.

This clonotype was picked up a small number of times. The chain employs TRBV6-5 and TRBJ1-5; D not certain. The CDR3 length is 13 residues. The ends were cut back, 0 bases at V and 6 bases at J, with 6 bases in the middle. Germline CDR1 is MNHEY and CDR2 is SVGAGI. The CDR3 DNA reads as TGTGCCAGCAGTTACTCCCTTAGTCAGCCCCAGCATTTT. It specifies CASSYSLSQPQHF.

This clonotype appeared a few times. This chain joins TRBV10-2 and TRBJ1-1, with D perhaps matching TRBD1 (5 bases). Trimming took off 3 bases at V and 6 bases at J, with 5 bases between the two ends. The CDR3 runs to 11 residues. CDR1 is WSHSY and CDR2 is SAAADI in the germline V gene. CDR3 sequence (DNA): TGCGCCAGCAGTGAACAGGCTGAAGCTTTCTTT. It is translated as CASSEQAEAFF.

This clonotype has only a few counts. V is TRBV4-1 and J is TRBJ2-1; 8 bases fit TRBD2. CDR1 and CDR2 from the germline V gene are MGHRA and YSYEKL. The CDR3 loop spans 19 amino acids. V lost 1 base, J lost 8 bases, and 19 bases stayed unmatched. The CDR3, as DNA: TGCGCCAGCAGCCAAGTGGGGTTACGGGAGCGGGGGAGGGGCGATGAGCAGTTCTTC. This gives the protein CASSQVGLRERGRGDEQFF.

This chain links TRBV12-3 or TRBV12-4 with TRBJ2-6; no clear D gene. This CDR3 spans 15 amino acids. The V gene lost 3 bases and the J gene lost 0 bases, with 6 bases spanning the gap. The CDR3 region has the DNA TGTGCCAGCAGTTTGGATCGCTCTGGGGCCAACGTCCTGACTTTC. Translating it yields CASSLDRSGANVLTF.

This clonotype was picked up many times. The chain links TRBV29-1 to TRBJ2-7, with D possibly matching TRBD2 (5 bases). From germline, CDR1 is SQVTM and CDR2 ANQGSEA. V lost 7 bases, J lost 0 bases, and 10 bases lay in between. This CDR3 has 12 residues. The DNA for the CDR3 is TGCAGCGCCCGAGCGGTCTCCTACGAGCAGTACTTC. It is translated as CSARAVSYEQYF.